A selection of T cell receptor beta chains follows, all from one sample in a study of T-cell memory formation after mild COVID-19. TCRdb passed the 5' RACE reads through MiXCR, listing each CDR3 protein once. This table holds tens of thousands of distinct CDR3 sequences, over 12% found once. Material: PBMCs or a T cell subset sorted from them (not recorded which). The receptors originated from a young man who had mild COVID-19 (a few samples of this study predate the infection). Cell type and time point are not known. Both conserved end residues are part of each CDR3. The D gene is left open where the match is weak. Only some rows state a clone size, as once, few, many or a class for expanded clones.

V,J,length,D,size,CDR3,DNA
TRBV7-8,TRBJ1-5,16,-,-,CASSLDVGGLGQPQHF,TGTGCCAGCAGCTTAGACGTGGGGGGGTTGGGTCAGCCCCAGCATTTT
TRBV5-5,TRBJ1-2,15,-,-,CASSLEGPRYYGYTF,TGTGCCAGCAGCTTAGAGGGGCCTAGGTACTATGGCTACACCTTC
TRBV5-1,TRBJ2-7,17,-,many,CASSLDLTGYGAYEQYF,TGCGCCAGCAGCTTGGACCTTACAGGGTATGGAGCCTACGAGCAGTACTTC
TRBV7-9,TRBJ2-3,15,-,few,CASSFQTLAPDTQYF,TGTGCCAGCAGCTTTCAAACCCTAGCGCCAGATACGCAGTATTTT
TRBV2,TRBJ2-1,10,-,-,CASGRNEQFF,TGTGCCAGCGGAAGGAATGAGCAGTTCTTC
TRBV4-1,TRBJ2-7,15,TRBD1,-,CASSQVQGASYEQYF,TGCGCCAGCAGCCAGGTCCAGGGGGCATCCTACGAGCAGTACTTC
TRBV6-2/TRBV6-3,TRBJ1-1,14,-,few,CASSYSAGVAEAFF,TGTGCCAGCAGTTATAGCGCAGGGGTCGCTGAAGCTTTCTTT
TRBV6-6,TRBJ1-2,15,TRBD1,-,CASAGTGTNNYGYTF,TGTGCCAGCGCGGGGACAGGGACAAATAACTATGGCTACACCTTC
TRBV9,TRBJ2-2,14,TRBD2,few,CASSFRDYAGELFF,TGTGCCAGCAGCTTCCGGGACTACGCGGGGGAGCTGTTTTTT
TRBV5-1,TRBJ2-3,16,TRBD2,few,CASSPRLAVITDTQYF,TGCGCCAGCAGCCCCCGGCTAGCGGTAATCACAGATACGCAGTATTTT
TRBV27,TRBJ1-5,14,-,few,CASSLGQPNQPQHF,TGTGCCAGCAGTTTAGGACAGCCAAATCAGCCCCAGCATTTT
TRBV12-3/TRBV12-4,TRBJ2-1,13,-,few,CASSLGRANEQFF,TGTGCCAGCAGTTTGGGCAGGGCAAATGAGCAGTTCTTC
TRBV4-2,TRBJ1-5,15,-,few,CASSRKTDSNQPQHF,TGTGCCAGCAGCCGTAAGACAGATAGCAATCAGCCCCAGCATTTT
TRBV20-1,TRBJ1-1,12,-,few,CSAGPEGIEAFF,TGCAGTGCTGGCCCCGAGGGGATTGAAGCTTTCTTT
TRBV7-2,TRBJ2-3,15,TRBD1,-,CASSLRTGYTDTQYF,TGTGCCAGCAGCTTGCGGACAGGCTACACAGATACGCAGTATTTT
TRBV7-9,TRBJ1-3,18,-,-,CASSLAGRQIYSGNTIYF,TGTGCCAGCAGCTTAGCGGGGAGACAGATATACTCTGGAAACACCATATATTTT
TRBV6-5,TRBJ2-5,13,-,-,CASSPGQSSTQYF,TGTGCCAGCAGTCCGGGACAATCTTCGACCCAGTACTTC
TRBV5-5,TRBJ2-2,11,-,-,CASSGIRELFF,TGTGCCAGCAGCGGGATCCGGGAGCTGTTTTTT
TRBV20-1,TRBJ2-7,14,-,-,CSARDWGSFYEQYF,TGCAGTGCTAGAGATTGGGGCAGCTTCTACGAGCAGTACTTC
TRBV29-1,TRBJ2-3,14,TRBD2,many,CSVAGGSDPRTQYF,TGCAGCGTTGCCGGGGGGTCCGACCCTCGTACGCAGTATTTT
TRBV15,TRBJ2-5,15,TRBD2,-,CATTPGLAGLETQYF,TGTGCCACCACACCGGGACTAGCGGGGTTAGAGACCCAGTACTTC
TRBV18,TRBJ2-3,15,TRBD2,few,CASSPPAGGPDTQYF,TGTGCCAGCTCACCACCGGCGGGGGGGCCGGATACGCAGTATTTT